The source of this T cell receptor (beta chain) is a study of cytomegalovirus exposure and HLA in healthy donors. Data came from immunoSEQ multiplex PCR; TCRdb stores just in-frame clones and leaves some out. Of roughly 80,000 clones listed, approximately 95% are singletons. The length of the CDR3 is 13 residues. Looked up from germline, CDR1 is SNHLY and CDR2 is FYNNEI. With 8 bases removed from V and 1 base from J, the gap between germline ends came to 11 bases. Whole-study results and caveats: It was reported that the classifier diagnosed cytomegalovirus status with high specificity and sensitivity in both the original and validation cohorts. In vitro checks showed that a few CMV-associated chains really do target CMV antigens.

About this clone: The antigen is not known.

The TCR comes from a woman between 18 and 29 years old in good health and CMV-seropositive. The chain joins TRBV2 to TRBJ2-5; tentative D call: TRBD2 (6 bases). Sequenced input: PBMCs. The CDR3 bases are TGTGCCAGCCACCGGGACTTCCAAGAGACCCAGTACTTC. It codes for CASHRDFQETQYF.